Below are 8 T cell receptor beta chains sequenced from a single sample in a study of blood T cells in healthy people across ages (dated by TCRdb to the mid-2010s). Libraries were prepared through 5' RACE. Instrument used: Illumina HiSeq 2500. The second PCR ran for roughly 6 to 11 cycles and used a J-beta primer mix along with a sample-barcoded 5' primer. In TCRdb, the public reads were trimmed at Q25 with fastp and aligned with MiXCR, with productive beta chains retained. Merged by CDR3 protein, the rows form single entries marked with the most common genes and DNA. For this sample there are 380,000 or so distinct CDR3 sequences; 50% to 60% appear just once. The ten largest clonotypes hold 45% to 60% of the sample. Sequencing was carried out using blood. These receptors were obtained from a man aged 60 to 69 in good health.

V usage is TRBV30 and J usage is TRBJ2-1, with D perhaps TRBD1 or TRBD2 (5 bases each). Looked up from germline, CDR1 is GTSNPN and CDR2 is SVGIG (reference sequence). The CDR3 spans 14 residues. V was pared by 4 bases and J by 5 bases, with 15 bases between. The CDR3 DNA follows: TGTGCCTGGAACGTGGGGGTAAGGGACAATGAGCAGTTCTTC. Translation: CAWNVGVRDNEQFF.

The V gene is TRBV12-3 or TRBV12-4, the J gene TRBJ2-2; TRBD2 matches at 8 bases. V lost 3 bases, J lost 7 bases, and 13 bases stayed unmatched. The CDR3 has 17 residues. CDR3 region: CASSFGPGTSVVGELFF. For the CDR3, the DNA is TGTGCCAGCAGTTTCGGACCCGGGACTAGTGTCGTCGGGGAGCTGTTTTTT.

This clonotype has a handful of counts. This sequence joins TRBV7-3 and TRBJ1-2; the D is unclear. CDR3 size: 13 residues. Between the trimmed V and J ends, which lost 3 bases and 2 bases, there was a span of 7 bases. Germline-derived CDR1 and CDR2 are SGHTA and FQGTGA. CDR3: CASSFGPNYGYTF. The CDR3 bases are TGTGCCAGCAGCTTTGGACCCAACTATGGCTACACCTTC.

The chain couples TRBV28 to TRBJ1-5; TRBD1 aligns across 8 bases. The V segment lost 10 bases and the J segment 9 bases; nucleotides outside the gene matches: 11. Germline V gene lookup returns CDR1 MDHEN and CDR2 SYDVKM. This CDR3 spans 13 amino acids. CDR3 in DNA: TGTGCCACGGAGCAGGGGGCGAGGGGGCCCCAGCATTTT. Translated: CATEQGARGPQHF.

The rearrangement uses TRBV13 and TRBJ2-1, with 9 bases that match TRBD2. The closer fit of TRBJ2-7 to the DNA end suggests the J call may be wrong. CDR3 length equals 18 residues. The germline CDR1 and CDR2 sequences are PRHDT and FYEKMQ (reference sequence). The CDR3 spells CASSLSSGGTDSYNEQYF. The DNA for the CDR3 is TGTGCCAGCAGCTTATCAAGCGGGGGGACCGACTCCTACAATGAGCAGTACTTC.

The chain couples TRBV30 to TRBJ2-4; no clear D gene. Gene TRBJ2-7 matches the end of the DNA better, so the J call may be wrong. The CDR3 has 11 amino acids. Germline CDR1 reads GTSNPN; CDR2 reads SVGIG (reference sequence). CDR3 DNA sequence: TGTGCCTGGAGTGACCTCTACGAGCAGTACTTC. Its translation: CAWSDLYEQYF.

The chain carries TRBV12-3 or TRBV12-4 and TRBJ1-6, with D perhaps matching TRBD1 (5 bases). This CDR3 region has 15 residues. Trimming shortened V by 5 bases and J by 8 bases, and 16 bases separated the two germline ends. Here the CDR3 DNA reads TGTGCCAGCAGTCTGAGTGGGGGAGTAGATTCACCCCTCCACTTT. Its protein product is CASSLSGGVDSPLHF.

A few counts support this clonotype. V usage is TRBV12-5 and J usage is TRBJ2-1, with 10 bases matching TRBD2. Germline loops: CDR1 LGHNT, CDR2 FRNRAP. V lost 3 bases and J lost 4; bases outside the gene matches: 6. CDR3 length: 16 residues. The chain's CDR3 is CASGFGTSGVYNEQFF. In DNA form, the CDR3 reads TGTGCTAGTGGTTTTGGAACTAGCGGGGTGTACAATGAGCAGTTCTTC.